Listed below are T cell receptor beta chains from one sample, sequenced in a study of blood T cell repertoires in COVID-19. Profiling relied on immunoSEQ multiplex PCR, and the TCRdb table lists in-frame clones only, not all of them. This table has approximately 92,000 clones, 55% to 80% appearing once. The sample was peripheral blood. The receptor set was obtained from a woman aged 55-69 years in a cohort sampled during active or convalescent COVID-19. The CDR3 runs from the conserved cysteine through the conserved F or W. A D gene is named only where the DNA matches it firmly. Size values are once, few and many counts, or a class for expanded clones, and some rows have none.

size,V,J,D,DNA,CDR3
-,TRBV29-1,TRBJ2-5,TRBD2,TGCAGCGTTGATAAGATTGGGTCGGGGGGAATTCAGTACTTC,CSVDKIGSGGIQYF
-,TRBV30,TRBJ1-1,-,TGTGCCTGGAGTATCAGGGGACCGATTGAAGCTTTCTTT,CAWSIRGPIEAFF
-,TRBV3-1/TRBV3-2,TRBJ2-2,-,TGTGCCAGCAGCCAGCGAGTTGACACCGGGGAGCTGTTTTTT,CASSQRVDTGELFF
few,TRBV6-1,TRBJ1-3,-,TGTGCCAGCAGTGAAGGCGGGGCAGATGGAAACACCATATATTTT,CASSEGGADGNTIYF
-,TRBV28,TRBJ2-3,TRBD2,TGTGCCAGCAGTTTATGGGCGGGGGGGCGTGTTAGCACAGATACGCAGTATTTT,CASSLWAGGRVSTDTQYF
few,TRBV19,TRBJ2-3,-,TGTGCCAGTAGTATTTGGGGGCTGGGAGGGGTCGGAGGCACAGATACGCAGTATTTT,CASSIWGLGGVGGTDTQYF
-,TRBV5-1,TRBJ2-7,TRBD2,TGCGCCAGCAGCACAACACTAGCGGGCCTTTCACAGGGGCAGTACTTC,CASSTTLAGLSQGQYF
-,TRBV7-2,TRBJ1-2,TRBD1,TGTGCCAGCAGACCTGCCGGGACAGCTAACTATGGCTACACCTTC,CASRPAGTANYGYTF
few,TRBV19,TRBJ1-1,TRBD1,TGTGCCAGTAGGAATGGAGGGACAGGGGTTTTCTTT,CASRNGGTGVFF
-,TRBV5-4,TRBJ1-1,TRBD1,TGTGCCAGCAGCTGGGCCCTCGGGACAGCGAACACTGAAGCTTTCTTT,CASSWALGTANTEAFF
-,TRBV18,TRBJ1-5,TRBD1,TGTGCCAGCTCATCAGGGGGCGTTCAGCCCCAGCATTTT,CASSSGGVQPQHF
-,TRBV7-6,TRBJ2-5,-,TGTGCCAGCAGCTCCCACGAAGACAGGGATGGGGGGGAGACCCAGTACTTC,CASSSHEDRDGGETQYF
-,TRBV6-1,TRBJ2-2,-,TGTGCCAGCAGTGAACGGGAGTCTGCCGGGGAGCTGTTTTTT,CASSERESAGELFF
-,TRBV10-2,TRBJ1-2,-,TGCGCCAGCAGTGAGTCAGGGGGCTATGGCTACACCTTC,CASSESGGYGYTF
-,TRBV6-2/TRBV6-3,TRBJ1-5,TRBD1,TGTGCCAGCAGTTACAGGGGTGGGACAGGGTTCATCGAGCAGCCCCAGCATTTT,CASSYRGGTGFIEQPQHF
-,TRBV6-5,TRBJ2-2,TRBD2,TGTGCCAGCCGGGAGGGGGGGAACACCGGGGAGCTGTTTTTT,CASREGGNTGELFF
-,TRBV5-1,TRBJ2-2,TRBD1,TGCGCCAGCAGCGTGACAGGGACCACCGGGGAGCTGTTTTTT,CASSVTGTTGELFF
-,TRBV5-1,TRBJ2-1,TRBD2,TGCGCCAGCAGCTTGGACGGGGGGGTTTCCTACAATGAGCAGTTCTTC,CASSLDGGVSYNEQFF